These 5 T cell receptor beta chains originate from one sample sequenced in a study of chronic HIV infection and antiretroviral therapy. TCRdb fed the 5' RACE reads into MiXCR, producing one record per CDR3 protein. The sample holds about 38,000 distinct CDR3 sequences; 7% to 10% are singletons and the top ten take roughly 2.6%. The specimen sequenced was peripheral blood. Receptor source: an adult who had HIV and had not received antiretroviral therapy, or was an uninfected healthy control (not recorded which).

The table lists this clonotype with a few counts. V is TRBV10-3 and J is TRBJ2-7, with D perhaps TRBD1 or TRBD2 (5 bases each). The V gene's germline CDR1 is ENHRY and CDR2 SYGVKD. CDR3 size: 12 residues. The V and J ends lost 4 bases and 5 bases respectively, with 9 bases between them. CDR3 sequence: CAISAGRDEQYF. CDR3 nucleotide sequence: TGTGCCATCAGTGCGGGGCGCGACGAGCAGTACTTC.

V is TRBV6-2 or TRBV6-3 and J is TRBJ1-1; TRBD1 aligns across 7 bases. The CDR3 length is 16 residues. V trimming: 2 bases; J trimming: 2 bases; junction bases outside the gene matches: 8. Germline assignment: CDR1 MNHEY and CDR2 SVGEGT. The CDR3 region has the DNA TGTGCCAGCAGTTACCAGGACAGGACCCGAAACACTGAAGCTTTCTTT. This codes for CASSYQDRTRNTEAFF.

The table lists this clonotype with many counts. DNA of the CDR3: TGCAGTGCTATCTCTGGCACCGGGGAGCTGTTTTTT. It yields the protein CSAISGTGELFF. The V gene is TRBV20-1, the J gene TRBJ2-2; D gene unclear. This CDR3 is 12 amino acids long. Germline values: CDR1 DFQATT, CDR2 SNEGSKA (reference sequence). The V end was cut by 4 bases, the J end by 4 bases, with 7 bases between.

This clonotype was detected many times. V and J are TRBV7-2 and TRBJ2-7, with TRBD2 matching over 14 bases. Germline V gene lookup returns CDR1 SGHTA and CDR2 FQGNSA. This CDR3 region has 15 residues. Unmatched junction bases numbered 5, after V lost 4 bases and J lost 6 bases. CDR3 region: CASSSGTSGRSEQYF. CDR3 DNA sequence: TGTGCCAGCAGCTCCGGGACTAGCGGGAGAAGCGAGCAGTACTTC. The full variable domain, in which reference TRBV7-2 and TRBJ2-7 provide the parts outside the CDR3, is GAGVSQSPSNKVTEKGKDVELRCDPISGHTALYWYRQSLGQGLEFLIYFQGNSAPDKSGLPSDRFSAERTGGSVSTLTIQRTQQEDSAVYLCASSSGTSGRSEQYFGPGTRLTVT.

This clonotype was picked up many times. The genes are TRBV28 and TRBJ2-7, with a possible D match to TRBD2 (5 bases). Germline CDR1 reads MDHEN; CDR2 reads SYDVKM. CDR3 length equals 15 residues. V lost 6 bases, J lost 1 base, and 16 bases lay in between. The CDR3 coding sequence is TGTGCCAGCAGCCTTATCGGACTTCCATCCTACGAGCAGTACTTC. Residues: CASSLIGLPSYEQYF.